This T cell receptor (beta chain) was recovered during a study of T cells in Graves' hyperthyroidism and ophthalmopathy. General study results and limits: The model predicted ophthalmopathy a median roughly six months before onset. In the blood, most expanded thyroid clonotypes above 0.001 appeared as well.

In the case of this clonotype: Its specificity is not known.

Germline V gene data show CDR1 as GTSNPN and CDR2 as SVGIG (reference sequence). V was cut by 3 bases and J by 5 bases, with 16 bases left in between. This CDR3 spans 14 amino acids. Amplified TCR beta CDR3 regions came from RNA transcripts. In the first-round RT-PCR of the TCR CDR3, the HTBI primer set was used. TCRdb ran MiXCR on the multiplex PCR reads and lists one entry per CDR3 protein. Of 500,000 to 600,000 distinct CDR3 sequences listed, about half are singletons. The chain employs TRBV30 and TRBJ1-2; D is ambiguous. Sequenced input: peripheral blood or thyroid tissue (not recorded which). The TCR was taken from an adult woman with Graves' disease, either hyperthyroidism or ophthalmopathy (not recorded which). CDR3 sequence (DNA): TGTGCCTGGAGGTCGGAGCAAACGAATTATGGCTACACCTTC. It translates to CAWRSEQTNYGYTF.